The T cell receptor beta chain described here comes from a study of blood T cell repertoires in COVID-19. Looking at the study overall: Donors in the United States, Italy and Spain gave samples during acute or convalescent COVID-19. Sources were T cells, B-cell-depleted T cells, or PBMCs; the material itself was cDNA or gDNA.

Source study methods: Reference gene primer amplification yielded estimated nucleated cell counts. Clones were read by immunoSEQ multiplex PCR, and TCRdb kept only the in-frame ones, dropping some. The DNA gave D and trimming, while V, J and clone size come from that table. This sample has approximately 270,000 clones, with 80% to 90% found just once. Across over 20 US areas, participants ranged in age from about 18 to 100 years. Sequencing was performed on PBMCs or T cells enriched from blood (not recorded which). This receptor was obtained from a woman aged 25 to 39 who had recovered from COVID-19.

This CDR3 reads CASSLEHLGGSPLHF. CDR3 nucleotides: TGTGCCAGCAGCTTAGAACATCTCGGAGGTTCACCCCTCCACTTT. The chain couples TRBV11-2 to TRBJ1-6; D unclear. Trimming removed 0 bases from V and 9 bases from J, with 12 bases in between. CDR1 is SGHAT and CDR2 is FQNNGV in the germline V gene. The length of the CDR3 is 15 residues.